This entry lists 8 T cell receptor beta chains sequenced from one sample in a study of somatic mutations in cytotoxic T cells in rheumatoid arthritis. Assay used: immunoSEQ multiplex PCR; TCRdb lists only in-frame clones, some missing. Among under 20,000 clones, 65% to 85% were seen once, and the ten largest hold roughly 9.4%. The sequenced sample was CD8+ T cells sorted from blood. These receptors were collected from an adult with rheumatoid arthritis.

This sequence joins TRBV10-3 and TRBJ1-2, with D uncertain. Trimming removed 0 bases at V and 8 bases at J, with 7 bases between. CDR3 length: 12 residues. CDR1 is ENHRY and CDR2 is SYGVKD in the germline V gene. Written as DNA, the CDR3 is TGTGCCATCAGTGAGTCCAGGAAGGGCTACACCTTC. It yields the protein CAISESRKGYTF.

The V and J genes are TRBV11-2 and TRBJ1-1; 11 nucleotides agree with TRBD1. Unmatched junction bases numbered 6, after V lost 8 bases and J lost 7 bases. This CDR3 has 13 residues. Germline V lookup: CDR1 SGHAT, CDR2 FQNNGV. The CDR3 DNA reads as TGTGCCAGCGTTGGGACAGGGGGTGTTGAAGCTTTCTTT. Translation gives CASVGTGGVEAFF.

The chain employs TRBV2 and TRBJ1-2; 8 bases align to TRBD1. The CDR3 is 16 amino acids. Germline trimming cut 6 bases from V and 6 bases from J; bases unmatched to any gene: 15. Germline V gene sequence: CDR1 SNHLY, CDR2 FYNNEI. CDR3 loop: CASSPLAGQGADGYTF. CDR3 DNA sequence: TGTGCCAGCAGCCCTCTAGCCGGTCAGGGGGCGGATGGCTACACCTTC.

This clone has a handful of counts. This specimen includes other DNA sequences encoding the same CDR3. This rearrangement joins TRBV10-1 to TRBJ1-1, with D possibly matching TRBD1 (6 bases). V shed 4 bases and J shed 1 base, with 10 bases lying between them. Per germline, CDR1 WNHNN and CDR2 SYGVQD (reference sequence). The CDR3 has 14 residues. CDR3 DNA: TGCGCCAGCAGTGCCGGAGGGGGGAACACTGAAGCTTTCTTT. It is translated as CASSAGGGNTEAFF.

The chain combines TRBV5-4 with TRBJ2-7; the D gene is possibly TRBD1 (5 bases). The CDR3 totals 13 residues. Per germline, CDR1 SGHNT and CDR2 YYREEE (reference sequence). V dropped 4 bases and J dropped 2 bases, with 10 bases sitting between them. This CDR3 is CASSGRVPYEQYF. CDR3 DNA: TGTGCCAGCAGCGGCAGGGTGCCCTACGAGCAGTACTTC.

The rearrangement uses TRBV30 and TRBJ2-7; TRBD2 is a possible D gene (7 bases). Trimming cost V 4 bases and J 1 base, with 17 bases left between them. The germline gives CDR1 GTSNPN, CDR2 SVGIG (reference sequence). CDR3 length: 15 amino acids. The CDR3 bases are TGTGCCTGGAAAGGGGGGGGAGGTGAATCCTACGAGCAGTACTTC. The encoded protein is CAWKGGGGESYEQYF.

The sample holds a few counts of this clone. This chain uses TRBV27 with TRBJ1-1, with D unresolved. Germline assignment: CDR1 MNHEY and CDR2 SMNVEV (reference sequence). CDR3 length equals 13 residues. The V and J ends lost 3 bases and 1 base respectively, with 6 bases between them. The CDR3 protein is CASSFTPNTEAFF. The CDR3 DNA is TGTGCCAGCAGTTTTACACCGAACACTGAAGCTTTCTTT.

This clone showed up just a few times. V gene TRBV9 combines with J gene TRBJ1-2; possible D gene TRBD1, 5 bases. V lost 0 bases and J 0 bases, leaving 6 bases between the germline ends. The germline V gene has CDR1 SGDLS and CDR2 YYNGEE. CDR3 length equals 14 residues. The CDR3 here is CASSVGRANYGYTF. DNA of the CDR3: TGTGCCAGCAGCGTAGGCAGGGCTAACTATGGCTACACCTTC.